The 7 T cell receptor beta chains listed next were all sequenced from one sample in a study of shared clonotypes between healthy human individuals. Clones were sequenced by immunoSEQ multiplex PCR, and TCRdb holds only the in-frame ones, with some missing. The table has fewer than 1.8 million clones, about 98.5% seen once. Sample: naive CD4+ T cells sorted from blood. The subset here: CD45RA+ positively selected. The source of these receptors is a young man in good health.

The chain uses TRBV4-1 and TRBJ2-1; TRBD2 agrees at 10 bases. This CDR3 spans 15 amino acids. J gave up 3 bases and V 2 bases, and 1 base lay outside the gene matches. Germline CDR1 reads MGHRA; CDR2 reads YSYEKL. CDR3 amino acids: CASSQTSGNYNEQFF. CDR3 in DNA: TGCGCCAGCAGCCAAACTAGCGGGAACTACAATGAGCAGTTCTTC.

The chain has TRBV18 and TRBJ2-5; possibly TRBD2 for D (6 bases). This CDR3 has 14 amino acids. Germline V gene sequence: CDR1 KGHSH, CDR2 LQKENI. Trimming pared 5 bases from V and 4 bases from J, leaving 14 bases between. The DNA for the CDR3 is TGTGCCAGCTCAGAGACTAGGATCGGAGAGACCCAGTACTTC. Its protein product is CASSETRIGETQYF.

The chain couples TRBV7-2 to TRBJ2-7, with D perhaps assigned TRBD1 or TRBD2 (5 bases each). V lost 7 bases and J 7 bases, leaving 14 bases between the germline ends. Germline CDR1 is SGHTA and CDR2 is FQGNSA. The CDR3 contains 12 residues. CDR3 in amino acids: CASTKLGEEQYF. CDR3 DNA: TGTGCCAGCACCAAGTTGGGGGAGGAGCAGTACTTC.

There are a few counts of this clone. Other DNA sequences within the sample encode an identical CDR3. CDR3 sequence reads: CSAREYEQYF. Written as DNA, the CDR3 is TGCAGTGCTAGAGAATACGAGCAGTACTTC. The chain has TRBV20-1 and TRBJ2-7; D is uncertain. Germline CDR1 is DFQATT and CDR2 is SNEGSKA (reference sequence). This CDR3 is 10 amino acids long. V lost 0 bases and J lost 4, with 1 base in between.

The V call is TRBV2, the J call TRBJ1-2; D unclear. CDR1 and CDR2 from the germline V gene are SNHLY and FYNNEI. The V and J ends lost 3 bases and 0 bases respectively, with 2 bases between them. The CDR3 is 12 residues long. The CDR3 DNA reads TGTGCCAGCAGTGACCCTAACTATGGCTACACCTTC. Its protein is CASSDPNYGYTF. Combining the CDR3 with reference TRBV2 and TRBJ1-2 gives the whole variable domain EPEVTQTPSHQVTQMGQEVILRCVPISNHLYFYWYRQILGQKVEFLVSFYNNEISEKSEIFDDQFSVERPDGSNFTLKIRSTKLEDSAMYFCASSDPNYGYTFGSGTRLTVV.

The V and J genes are TRBV18 and TRBJ1-2, with 9 nucleotides matching TRBD1. This CDR3 contains 14 residues. Germline-derived CDR1 and CDR2 are KGHSH and LQKENI. V lost 6 bases, J lost 8 bases, and 10 bases stayed unmatched. The CDR3 sequence is CASSPTGGAEGYTF. The CDR3 bases are TGTGCCAGCTCGCCCACAGGGGGCGCGGAAGGCTACACCTTC.

The V and J genes are TRBV23-1 and TRBJ2-1; D perhaps matches TRBD2 (6 bases). TRBV23-1 is an ORF; its function is uncertain. The CDR3 totals 19 residues. V shed 1 base and J shed 9 bases, with 28 bases lying between them. CDR3 amino acids: CASSQLKSGEGIIGCEQFF. The CDR3 DNA reads as TGCGCCAGCAGTCAATTGAAATCGGGAGAGGGAATTATAGGATGTGAGCAGTTCTTC.